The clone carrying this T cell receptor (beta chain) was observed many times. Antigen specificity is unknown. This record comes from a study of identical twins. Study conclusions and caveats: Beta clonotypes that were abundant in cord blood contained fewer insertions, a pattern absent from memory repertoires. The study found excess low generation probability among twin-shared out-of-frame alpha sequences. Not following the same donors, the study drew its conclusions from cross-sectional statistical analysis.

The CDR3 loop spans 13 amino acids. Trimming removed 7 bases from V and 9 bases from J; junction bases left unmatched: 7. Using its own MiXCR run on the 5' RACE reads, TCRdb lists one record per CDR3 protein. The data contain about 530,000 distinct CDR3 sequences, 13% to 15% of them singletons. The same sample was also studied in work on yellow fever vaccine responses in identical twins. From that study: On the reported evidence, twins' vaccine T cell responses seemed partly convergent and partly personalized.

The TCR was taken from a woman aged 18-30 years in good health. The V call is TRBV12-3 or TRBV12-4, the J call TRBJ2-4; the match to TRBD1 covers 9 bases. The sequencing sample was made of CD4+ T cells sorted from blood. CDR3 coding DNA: TGTGCCAGCACTCCGGACAGGGGTGGCATTCAGTACTTC. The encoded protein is CASTPDRGGIQYF.